This TCR beta chain is from a study of neurological immune-mediated disorders. 2 million PBMCs stored at -80 C were the source of the unsorted libraries. TCRdb fed the 5' RACE reads into MiXCR, producing one record per CDR3 protein. The sample holds about 55,000 distinct CDR3 sequences, around 3.6% seen once. This clonotype was seen ten or more times. V trimming: 2 bases; J trimming: 3 bases; junction bases outside the gene matches: 6. The CDR3 is 16 amino acids. Germline lookup yields CDR1 SGHTA and CDR2 FQGNSA. The sequencing input was PBMCs. The chain uses TRBV7-2 and TRBJ2-7; 11 bases fit TRBD1. The clonotype comes from a man under 40 with multiple sclerosis. As DNA, the CDR3 is TGTGCCAGCAGCTTAACCGGGGGGACAGGGGGCTACGAGCAGTACTTC. Residues: CASSLTGGTGGYEQYF.